This T cell receptor (beta chain) was obtained from a study of blood T cell repertoires in COVID-19. This clone was counted a few times. Original processing methods: For nucleated cells, counts were estimated from reference gene primer amplification. The assay was immunoSEQ multiplex PCR, and TCRdb's table has in-frame clones only and misses some. V and J calls and clone size are as listed in that table; D and trimming were resolved from the DNA. Of approximately 31,000 clones in the sample, around 90% were seen once. The material sequenced was peripheral blood. The receptor was derived from a man between 60 and 70 years old with active COVID-19.

CDR3 sequence reads: CASSQEGQGFHEQYF. The DNA of the CDR3 is TGCGCCAGCAGCCAAGAAGGACAGGGATTCCACGAGCAGTACTTC. This rearrangement joins TRBV4-3 to TRBJ2-7; 8 positions match TRBD1. This CDR3 has 15 amino acids. CDR1 and CDR2 from the germline V gene are LGHNA and YSLEER. V shed 0 bases and J 5 bases; nucleotides not matched to a gene: 6.